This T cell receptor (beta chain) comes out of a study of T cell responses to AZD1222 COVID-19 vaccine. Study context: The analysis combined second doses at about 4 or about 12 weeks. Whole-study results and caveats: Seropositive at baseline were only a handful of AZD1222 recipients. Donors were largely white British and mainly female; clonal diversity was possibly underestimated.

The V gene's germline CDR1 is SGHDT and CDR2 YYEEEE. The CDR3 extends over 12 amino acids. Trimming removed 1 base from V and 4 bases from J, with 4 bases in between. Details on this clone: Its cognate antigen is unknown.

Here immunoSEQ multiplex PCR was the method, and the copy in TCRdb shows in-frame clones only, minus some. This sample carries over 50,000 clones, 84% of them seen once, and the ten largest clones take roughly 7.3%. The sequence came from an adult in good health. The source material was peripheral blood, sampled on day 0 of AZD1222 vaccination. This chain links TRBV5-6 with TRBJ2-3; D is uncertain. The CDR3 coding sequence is TGTGCCAGCAGCTTGCGGGCAGATACGCAGTATTTT. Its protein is CASSLRADTQYF.